Sequencing of this T cell receptor (beta chain) was carried out in a study of CD8+CD57+ T cells in acquired aplastic anemia (dated by TCRdb to 2016 to 2019). Looking at the study overall: DNA extracted from sorted CD4+ and CD8+ cells had a mean of approximately 3.4 ug, with a range of about 0.18 to 27.4 ug. CD8+CD57+ expansion was defined as a frequency above the mean frequency observed in healthy subjects. What the study reported, not specific to this receptor: Some 30 CD8+ CDR3 sequences were found to be shared between patients and controls, but these sequences appeared to be highly expressed in patients and within the immunodominant clones of the patients. CD8+ Simpson's diversity did not differ significantly between patients and healthy controls (P=0.060).

Patients chosen for sequencing had shown expansion of CD8+CD57+ cells by flow cytometry. Every patient had severe acquired aplastic anemia, diagnosed using the International Study of Aplastic Anemia and Agranulocytosis and Camitta criteria. At the time blood was sampled, none of the patients had received any therapy. TCR repertoires of sorted CD4+ and CD8+ blood T cells from severe aplastic anemia patients and healthy subjects were deep-sequenced in the study. Patients were enrolled under clinicaltrials.gov protocols 00001620, 01623167, 00001397, 00071045, 00081523 and 00961064 in the USA. Ficoll-Paque density gradient centrifugation was used to isolate peripheral blood mononuclear cells. CD4+ and CD8+ T cells were sorted by FACS or magnetic beads before DNA extraction. This clonotype is a singleton in its sample. The target of this receptor is not known. An end of the junction differs from the germline gene, which may be a read error.

Genomic DNA served as template for TCR beta VDJ combination and CDR3 sequence profiling. An Illumina HiSeq 2000 was used for TCR repertoire sequencing. The published analysis was carried out like this. Repertoires were assessed using TRBV/TRBJ rearrangement plots, CDR3 size and DJ length profiles, and Simpson's diversity index. The immunodominant clone was defined as the most abundant DNA sequence in deep sequencing data. CDR3 amino acid sequences were screened for sharing across subjects and compared with published repertoires and the VDJdb database. The public reads were quality trimmed at Q25 with fastp and then assembled into clones with MiXCR by TCRdb, keeping productive beta chains. For every CDR3 protein sequence, its rows merge into one entry that carries the most common genes and DNA. The V and J calls shown here were made by TCRdb, not taken from the authors' results. The sample table shows roughly 250,000 distinct CDR3 sequences, and roughly 80% are seen once. The ten largest account for roughly two fifths of the sample.

The source is a human donor with aplastic anemia. Sequencing was carried out using sorted CD4+, CD8+, or CD8+CD57+ T cells (not recorded which) from PBMCs.

The DNA reads as follows: TGCGCCAGCAGCTTGGCTGTGGCAGCCGACTATGGCTACTTCTTT. It translates to CASSLAVAADYGYFF. The rearranged chain carries TRBV7-2 and TRBJ1-1; no confident D gene assignment can be made. The CDR3 sequence holds 15 residues, the cysteine and phenylalanine included. Just the 45-base CDR3 DNA is kept, in frame starting at base 1. CDR1 and CDR2, looked up from the germline V gene, are SGHTA and FQGNSA.